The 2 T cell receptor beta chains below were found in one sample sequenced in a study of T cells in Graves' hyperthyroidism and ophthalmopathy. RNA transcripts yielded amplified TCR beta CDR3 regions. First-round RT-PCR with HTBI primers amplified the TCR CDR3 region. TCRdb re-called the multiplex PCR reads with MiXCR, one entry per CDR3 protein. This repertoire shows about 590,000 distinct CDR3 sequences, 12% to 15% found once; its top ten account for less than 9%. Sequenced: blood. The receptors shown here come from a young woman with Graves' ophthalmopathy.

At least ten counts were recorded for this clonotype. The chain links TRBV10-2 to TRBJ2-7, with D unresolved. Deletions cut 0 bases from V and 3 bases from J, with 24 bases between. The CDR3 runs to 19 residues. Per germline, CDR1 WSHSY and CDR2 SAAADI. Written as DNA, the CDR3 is TGCGCCAGCAGTGAGTCCTTGGCCCGCGGCACGGAAAGGGACTACGAGCAGTACTTC. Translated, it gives CASSESLARGTERDYEQYF.

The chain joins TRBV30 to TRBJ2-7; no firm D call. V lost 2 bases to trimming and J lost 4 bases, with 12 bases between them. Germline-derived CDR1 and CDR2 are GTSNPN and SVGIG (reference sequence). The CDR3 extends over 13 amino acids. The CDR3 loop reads CAWSPSEKYEQYF. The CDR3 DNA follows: TGTGCCTGGAGTCCCTCCGAAAAGTACGAGCAGTACTTC.